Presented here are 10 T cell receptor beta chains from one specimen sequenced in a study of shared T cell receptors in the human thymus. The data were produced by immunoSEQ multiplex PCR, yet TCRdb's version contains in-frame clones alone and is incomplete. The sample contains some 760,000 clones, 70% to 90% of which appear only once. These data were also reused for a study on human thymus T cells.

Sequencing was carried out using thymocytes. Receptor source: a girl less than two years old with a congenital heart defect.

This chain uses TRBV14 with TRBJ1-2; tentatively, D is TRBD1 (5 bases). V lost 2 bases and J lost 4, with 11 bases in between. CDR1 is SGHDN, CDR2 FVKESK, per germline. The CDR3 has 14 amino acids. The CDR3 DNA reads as TGTGCCAGCAGCCAAACGACAGAATTCTATGGCTACACCTTC. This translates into CASSQTTEFYGYTF.

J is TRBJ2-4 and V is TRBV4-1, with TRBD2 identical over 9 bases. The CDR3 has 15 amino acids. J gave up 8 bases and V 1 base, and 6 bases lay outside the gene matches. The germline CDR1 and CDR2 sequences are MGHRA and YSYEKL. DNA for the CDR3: TGCGCCAGCAGCCAAGCGCAGGGCGGGGGGGACATTCAGTACTTC. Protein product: CASSQAQGGGDIQYF.

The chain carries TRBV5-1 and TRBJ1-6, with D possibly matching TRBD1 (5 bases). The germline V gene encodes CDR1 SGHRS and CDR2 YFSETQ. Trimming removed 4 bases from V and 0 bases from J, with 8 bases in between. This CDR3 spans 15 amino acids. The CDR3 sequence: CASSPGLSYNSPLHF. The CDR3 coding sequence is TGCGCCAGCAGCCCAGGGCTCTCCTATAATTCACCCCTCCACTTT.

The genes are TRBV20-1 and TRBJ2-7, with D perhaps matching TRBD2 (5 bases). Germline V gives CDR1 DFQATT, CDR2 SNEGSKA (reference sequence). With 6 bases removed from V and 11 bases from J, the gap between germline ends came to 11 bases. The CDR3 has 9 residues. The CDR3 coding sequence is TGCAGTGCGGGCGGGTCGAAGTACTTC. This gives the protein CSAGGSKYF.

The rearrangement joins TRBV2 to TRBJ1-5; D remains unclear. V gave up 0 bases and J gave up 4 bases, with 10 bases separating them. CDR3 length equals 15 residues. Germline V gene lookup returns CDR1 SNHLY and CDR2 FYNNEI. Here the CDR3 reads CASSEAHPINQPQHF. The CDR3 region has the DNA TGTGCCAGCAGTGAAGCACACCCGATAAATCAGCCCCAGCATTTT.

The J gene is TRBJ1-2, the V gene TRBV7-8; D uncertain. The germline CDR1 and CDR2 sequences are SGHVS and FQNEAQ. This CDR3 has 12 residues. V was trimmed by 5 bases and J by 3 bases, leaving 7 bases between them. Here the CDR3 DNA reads TGTGCCAGCAGCGACTCAGACTATGGCTACACCTTC. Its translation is CASSDSDYGYTF.

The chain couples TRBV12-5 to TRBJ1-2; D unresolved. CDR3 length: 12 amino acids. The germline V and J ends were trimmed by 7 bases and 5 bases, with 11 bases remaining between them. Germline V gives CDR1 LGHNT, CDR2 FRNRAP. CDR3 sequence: CASARGGYGYTF. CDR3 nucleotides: TGTGCTAGTGCTAGAGGAGGATATGGCTACACCTTC.

CDR3 protein: CASSPKRDRAPESAGYTF. The CDR3 DNA reads TGTGCCAGCAGTCCAAAGCGGGACAGGGCCCCCGAATCAGCTGGCTACACCTTC. This chain connects TRBV27 to TRBJ1-2, with 9 nucleotides matching TRBD1. Germline V gives CDR1 MNHEY, CDR2 SMNVEV (reference sequence). J lost 7 bases, V lost 5 bases, and 20 bases had no gene match. This CDR3 spans 18 amino acids.

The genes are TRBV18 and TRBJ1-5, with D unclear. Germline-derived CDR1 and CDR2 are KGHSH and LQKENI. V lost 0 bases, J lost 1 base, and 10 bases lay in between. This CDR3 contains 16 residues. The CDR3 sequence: CASSPPRHGSNQPQHF. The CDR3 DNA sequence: TGTGCCAGCTCACCACCGAGGCACGGAAGCAATCAGCCCCAGCATTTT.

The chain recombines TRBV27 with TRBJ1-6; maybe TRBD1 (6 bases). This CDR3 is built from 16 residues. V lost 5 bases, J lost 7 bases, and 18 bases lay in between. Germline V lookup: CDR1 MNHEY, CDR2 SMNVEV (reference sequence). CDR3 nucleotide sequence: TGTGCCAGCAGTCCGCCGACAGGCCTTGGGAATTCACCCCTCCACTTT. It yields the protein CASSPPTGLGNSPLHF.